A selection of T cell receptor beta chains follows, all from one sample in a study of graft-versus-host responses after intestinal transplantation. Antigen specificity for these receptors is unknown. Data came from immunoSEQ multiplex PCR; TCRdb stores just in-frame clones and leaves some out. Here the sample spans tens of thousands of clones, 90% being singletons. Sequenced here: unstimulated CD8+ T cells sorted from spleen or lymph node cells, sampled before transplant. The origin of the receptors is a human donor who was the organ donor for an intestinal transplant. CDR3s leave out the opening cysteine and the closing phenylalanine or tryptophan.

v_gene,j_gene,CDR3aa
TRBV29-1,TRBJ1-2,SVREWWDRHSYT
TRBV19,TRBJ2-1,ASSTSYNEQF
TRBV19,TRBJ2-2,ASSSRQGANTGELF
TRBV4-2,TRBJ2-5,ASSQVSGGAPSQY
TRBV27,TRBJ2-1,ASSFLLAGGPFEQF
TRBV7-8,TRBJ2-1,ASSIGTGEKNEQF
TRBV9,TRBJ2-5,ASSVGGGAWETQY
TRBV15,TRBJ2-5,ATSRIRQGATETQY
TRBV7-9,TRBJ1-2,ASSLVQGARGYT
TRBV4-3,TRBJ2-1,ASSQEWEGSYNEQF
TRBV29-1,TRBJ1-2,SVSKVENYGYT
TRBV30,TRBJ2-2,AWSVTANTGELF
TRBV27,TRBJ2-5,ASSLRPTDYQETQY
TRBV5-5,TRBJ1-5,ASSLEARNQPQH
TRBV9,TRBJ2-3,ASSLGTSTQY